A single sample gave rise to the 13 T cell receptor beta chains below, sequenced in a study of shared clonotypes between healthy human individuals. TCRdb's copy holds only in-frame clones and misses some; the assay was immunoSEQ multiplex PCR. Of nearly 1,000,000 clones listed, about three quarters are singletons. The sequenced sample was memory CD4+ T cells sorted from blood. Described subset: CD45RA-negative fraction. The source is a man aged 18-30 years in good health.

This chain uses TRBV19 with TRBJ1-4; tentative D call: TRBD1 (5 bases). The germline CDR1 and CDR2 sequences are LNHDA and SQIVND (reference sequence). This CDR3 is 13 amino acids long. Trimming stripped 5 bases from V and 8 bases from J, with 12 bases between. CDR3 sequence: CASSQGAEEKLFF. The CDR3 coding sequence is TGTGCCAGTAGTCAGGGAGCCGAGGAAAAACTGTTTTTT.

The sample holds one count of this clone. CDR3 residues: CASSDRYVRGTNGYTF. CDR3 DNA: TGTGCCAGCAGCGACAGATATGTTAGGGGGACGAATGGCTACACCTTC. V and J are TRBV28 and TRBJ1-2; TRBD1 might be the D (6 bases). This CDR3 is built from 16 residues. Germline V lookup: CDR1 MDHEN, CDR2 SYDVKM. Between the trimmed V and J ends, which lost 6 bases and 6 bases, there was a span of 23 bases.

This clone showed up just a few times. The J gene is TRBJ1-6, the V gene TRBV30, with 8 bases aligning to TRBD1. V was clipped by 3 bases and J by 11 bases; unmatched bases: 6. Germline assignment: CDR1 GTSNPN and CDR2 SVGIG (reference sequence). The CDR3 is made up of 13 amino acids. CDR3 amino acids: CAWSRQGIPPLHF. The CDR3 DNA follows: TGTGCCTGGAGCAGACAGGGGATCCCACCCCTCCACTTT. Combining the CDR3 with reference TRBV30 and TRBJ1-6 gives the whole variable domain SQTIHQWPATLVQPVGSPLSLECTVEGTSNPNLYWYRQAAGRGLQLLFYSVGIGQISSEVPQNLSASRPQDRQFILSSKKLLLSDSGFYLCAWSRQGIPPLHFGNGTRLTVT.

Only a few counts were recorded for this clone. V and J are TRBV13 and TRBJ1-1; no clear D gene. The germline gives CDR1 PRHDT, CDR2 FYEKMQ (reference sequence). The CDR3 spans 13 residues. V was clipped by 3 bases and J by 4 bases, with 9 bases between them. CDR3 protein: CASSFLASTEAFF. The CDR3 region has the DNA TGTGCCAGCAGCTTTTTAGCATCCACTGAAGCTTTCTTT.

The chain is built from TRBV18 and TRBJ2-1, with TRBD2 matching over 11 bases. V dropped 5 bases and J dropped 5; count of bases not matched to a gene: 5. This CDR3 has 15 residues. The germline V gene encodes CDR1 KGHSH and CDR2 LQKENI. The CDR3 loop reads CASSTGLAVNNEQFF. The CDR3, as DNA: TGTGCCAGCTCAACGGGACTAGCGGTCAACAATGAGCAGTTCTTC.

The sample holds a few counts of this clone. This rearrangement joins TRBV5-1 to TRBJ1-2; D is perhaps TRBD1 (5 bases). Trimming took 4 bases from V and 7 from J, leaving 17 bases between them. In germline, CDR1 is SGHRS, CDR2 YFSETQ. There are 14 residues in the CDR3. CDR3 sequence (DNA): TGCGCCAGCAGCACCACGGCGAACGGGGGTGGCTACACCTTC. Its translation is CASSTTANGGGYTF.

For the CDR3, the DNA is TGTGCCAGCAGTGACTGGATCCTCAACAATGAGCAGTTCTTC. As protein: CASSDWILNNEQFF. This chain joins TRBV2 and TRBJ2-1; D unresolved. V lost 3 bases and J 5 bases, leaving 11 bases between the germline ends. The CDR3 has 14 amino acids. Germline CDR1 SNHLY, CDR2 FYNNEI.

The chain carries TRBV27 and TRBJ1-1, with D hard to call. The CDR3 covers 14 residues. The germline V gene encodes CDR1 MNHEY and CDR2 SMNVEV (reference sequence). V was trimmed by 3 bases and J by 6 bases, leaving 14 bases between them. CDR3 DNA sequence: TGTGCCAGCAGTTTTGGTGGACTTTCGGCTGAAGCTTTCTTT. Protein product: CASSFGGLSAEAFF.

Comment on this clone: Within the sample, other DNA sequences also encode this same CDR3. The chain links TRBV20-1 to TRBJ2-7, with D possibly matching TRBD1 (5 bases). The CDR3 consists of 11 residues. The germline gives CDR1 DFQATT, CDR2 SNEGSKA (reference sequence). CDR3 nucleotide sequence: TGCAGCGCGGAGAGACAGTATGAGCAGTACTTC. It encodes CSAERQYEQYF.

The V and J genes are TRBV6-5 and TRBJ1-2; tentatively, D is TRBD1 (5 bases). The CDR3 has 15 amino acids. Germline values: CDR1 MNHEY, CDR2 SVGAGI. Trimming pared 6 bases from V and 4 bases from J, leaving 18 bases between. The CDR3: CASSRDGGESYGYTF. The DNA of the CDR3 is TGTGCCAGCAGCCGGGACGGGGGGGAGAGCTATGGCTACACCTTC.

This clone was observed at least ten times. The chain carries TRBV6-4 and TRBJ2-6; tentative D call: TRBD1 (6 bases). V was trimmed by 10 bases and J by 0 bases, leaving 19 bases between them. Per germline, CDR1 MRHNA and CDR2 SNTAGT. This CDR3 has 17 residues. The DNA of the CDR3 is TGTGCCATGCACCATTGGACAGCTTACTCTGGGGCCAACGTCCTGACTTTC. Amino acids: CAMHHWTAYSGANVLTF.

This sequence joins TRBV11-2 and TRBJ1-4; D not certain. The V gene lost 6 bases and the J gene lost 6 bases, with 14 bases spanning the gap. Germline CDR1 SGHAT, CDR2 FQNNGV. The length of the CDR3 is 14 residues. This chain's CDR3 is CASRRAFLDEKLFF. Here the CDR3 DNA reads TGTGCCAGCAGGAGGGCTTTTTTGGATGAAAAACTGTTTTTT.

The CDR3 DNA follows: TGCGCCAGCAGCTTGGATCAGGGTGGCTATGGCTACACCTTC. Encoded protein: CASSLDQGGYGYTF. The chain carries TRBV5-1 and TRBJ1-2; perhaps TRBD1 as D (5 bases). The CDR3 is made up of 14 amino acids. V was trimmed by 0 bases and J by 4 bases, leaving 10 bases between them. Germline CDR1 SGHRS, CDR2 YFSETQ.